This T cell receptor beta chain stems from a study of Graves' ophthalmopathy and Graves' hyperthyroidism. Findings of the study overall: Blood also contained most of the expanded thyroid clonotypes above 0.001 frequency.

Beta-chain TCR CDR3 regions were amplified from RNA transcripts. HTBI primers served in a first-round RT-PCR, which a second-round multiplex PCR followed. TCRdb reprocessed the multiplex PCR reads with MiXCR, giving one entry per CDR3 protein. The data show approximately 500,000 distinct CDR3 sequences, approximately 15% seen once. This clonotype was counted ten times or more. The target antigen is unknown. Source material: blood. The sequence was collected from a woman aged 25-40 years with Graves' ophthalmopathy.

CDR3 DNA: TGTGCCAGCAGTGGGACAGGGGGTACCGGGGAGCTGTTTTTT. Protein sequence: CASSGTGGTGELFF. The rearrangement links TRBV2 to TRBJ2-2, with 10 bases identical to TRBD1. This CDR3 contains 14 residues. Germline V gene data show CDR1 as SNHLY and CDR2 as FYNNEI. Trimming at V came to 4 bases and at J to 5 bases, leaving 1 base not matched to a gene.